This TCR beta chain appears in the sequencing data of a study of blood T cell repertoires in COVID-19. Study-level background: The origin of the acute and convalescent COVID-19 samples was the United States, Italy and Spain. T cells, B-cell-depleted T cells, or PBMCs provided the cDNA or gDNA that served as material.

The CDR3 totals 16 residues. Looked up from germline, CDR1 is SGHTA and CDR2 is FQGNSA. V was trimmed by 5 bases and J by 1 base, leaving 14 bases between them. Grouping used clinical history reported by participants in a survey and questionnaire. The data were produced by immunoSEQ multiplex PCR, yet TCRdb's version contains in-frame clones alone and is incomplete. The sample shows about 210,000 clones, just over 85% of them seen only once. Sequencing was performed on PBMCs or T cells enriched from blood (not recorded which). The sequence was obtained from a woman aged 40 to 50 with acute COVID-19. This sequence joins TRBV7-2 and TRBJ2-2, with a possible D match to TRBD2 (6 bases). The DNA of the CDR3 is TGTGCCAGCAGCGACTACGGGCGGGGGAACACCGGGGAGCTGTTTTTT. Its protein is CASSDYGRGNTGELFF.